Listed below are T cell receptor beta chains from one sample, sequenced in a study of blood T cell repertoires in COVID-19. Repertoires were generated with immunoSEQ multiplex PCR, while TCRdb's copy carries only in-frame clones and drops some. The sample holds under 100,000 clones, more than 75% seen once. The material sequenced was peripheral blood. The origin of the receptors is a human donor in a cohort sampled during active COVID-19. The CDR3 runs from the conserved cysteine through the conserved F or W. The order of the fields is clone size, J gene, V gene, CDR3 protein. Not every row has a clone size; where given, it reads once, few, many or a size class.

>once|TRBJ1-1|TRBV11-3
CASSARQGSNTEAFF
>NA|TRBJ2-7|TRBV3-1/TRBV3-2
CASAGLGTADSFSYEQYF
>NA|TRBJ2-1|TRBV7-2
CASSPREAGFRDEQFF
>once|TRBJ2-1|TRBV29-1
CSVDHPRDSFSYNEQFF
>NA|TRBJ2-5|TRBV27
CASSLQEARRETQYF
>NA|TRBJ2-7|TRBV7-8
CASSPTGGDYEQYF
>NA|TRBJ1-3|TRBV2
CASVPGQGKNTIYF
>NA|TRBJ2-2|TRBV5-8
CASSPGAPEELFF
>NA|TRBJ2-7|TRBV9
CASSVGGLGYEQYF
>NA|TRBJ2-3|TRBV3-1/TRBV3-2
CASSQDRRARTDTQYF
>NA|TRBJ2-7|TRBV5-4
CASSLDRTEDSYEQYF
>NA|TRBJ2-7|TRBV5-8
CASSAWEYEQYF
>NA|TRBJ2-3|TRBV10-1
CASSEGTSGSTDTQYF
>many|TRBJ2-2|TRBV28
CASVPGGGGNTGELFF
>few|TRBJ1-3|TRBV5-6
CASSLARGGSVYSGNTIYF
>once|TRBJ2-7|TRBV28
CASGYRTFSYEQYF
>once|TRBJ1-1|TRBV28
CASSSPGQGNTEAFF
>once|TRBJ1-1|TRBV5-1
CASSRLPGGTEAFF